This is a list of T cell receptor beta chains from one sample in a study of blood T cell repertoires in COVID-19. Repertoires were generated with immunoSEQ multiplex PCR, while TCRdb's copy carries only in-frame clones and drops some. The sample has about 64,000 clones, 84% seen once; the top ten hold 5.5% to 6%. The sequencing input was peripheral blood. These receptors all come from a woman aged 60-75 years with acute or convalescent COVID-19. CDR3s include the opening cysteine and the closing phenylalanine or tryptophan.

V gene	J gene	CDR3 protein
TRBV7-9	TRBJ2-2	CASSLGSQVASGELFF
TRBV3-1/TRBV3-2	TRBJ2-2	CASSPRERGGSGELFF
TRBV7-2	TRBJ2-7	CASSGIPYEQYF
TRBV5-5	TRBJ1-2	CASSPAVAGGVRNYGYTF
TRBV18	TRBJ2-5	CASSPPTGWIQETQYF
TRBV4-1	TRBJ2-6	CASSQIQVQSGANVLTF
TRBV5-5	TRBJ1-6	CASSLGWGLGSPLHF
TRBV19	TRBJ1-4	CASKDREKLFF
TRBV6-5	TRBJ1-2	CASRPPGRGARGYTF
TRBV5-1	TRBJ2-5	CASAVAGEETQYF
TRBV2	TRBJ1-5	CASTRDINQPQHF
TRBV2	TRBJ1-1	CASSGTGITEAFF
TRBV6-5	TRBJ1-1	CASSFGQGGKTFF
TRBV10-3	TRBJ1-3	CAISPGTGSSGNTIYF
TRBV21-1	TRBJ1-6	CASSSVGQCRGIVSPLHF
TRBV5-1	TRBJ1-5	CASSLVGGSQPQHF
TRBV11-2	TRBJ1-5	CASSLASNQPQHF
TRBV10-3	TRBJ1-3	CAISETARSGNTIYF
TRBV21-1	TRBJ2-7	CASSARQGSTYEQYF
TRBV18	TRBJ2-1	CASSPKGQPNEQFF
TRBV21-1	TRBJ2-4	CASLPKGRAGAKNIQYF
TRBV7-3	TRBJ1-1	CASRLEPNTEAFF
TRBV11-1	TRBJ1-1	CASSLQMNTEAFF
TRBV3-1/TRBV3-2	TRBJ1-4	CASSHADRGLGNEKLFF
TRBV15	TRBJ1-5	CATSINRGHQPQHF
TRBV29-1	TRBJ2-7	CSVAGTGQSLNYEQYF
TRBV7-6	TRBJ2-7	CASSYLAGKSYEQYF
TRBV13	TRBJ2-7	CASSFGQGAREQYF
TRBV29-1	TRBJ1-4	CSVLGANEKLFF
TRBV7-9	TRBJ1-2	CASSSSPHWRGYTF
TRBV14	TRBJ2-1	CASSQGDSRYNEQFF
TRBV19	TRBJ2-4	CASSQVPAKNIQYF
TRBV7-9	TRBJ1-1	CASSPTTVNTEAFF
TRBV30	TRBJ1-2	CACVDRLGGYTF
TRBV6-1	TRBJ1-1	CASRETGREAFF
TRBV5-1	TRBJ1-3	CASSLGLSGSGNTIYF
TRBV7-2	TRBJ1-1	CASSPTTVNTEAFF
TRBV12-3/TRBV12-4	TRBJ1-1	CASNRQDRTEAFF
TRBV5-1	TRBJ1-1	CASSSTTGGGTEAFF
TRBV27	TRBJ2-1	CASSQTGWGRSNNEQFF
TRBV9	TRBJ1-4	CASSPEAQGAFNEKLFF